This is a list of T cell receptor beta chains from one sample in a study of blood T cell repertoires in COVID-19. TCRdb's copy holds only in-frame clones and misses some; the assay was immunoSEQ multiplex PCR. In the table there are some 38,000 clones, about 90% of which are singletons. The source material was peripheral blood. The receptor source for this set is a woman aged 25 to 39 in a cohort sampled during active COVID-19. Each CDR3 is given with its conserved first and last residue. The D gene is left open where the match is weak. A clone size is listed for some rows: how often the clone was seen (once, few, many), or a class if it is expanded.

V gene: TRBV5-1
J gene: TRBJ2-3
CDR3 length: 14
D gene: TRBD2
clone size: .
CDR3 protein: CASSLPLAADTQYF
CDR3 DNA: TGCGCCAGCAGCCTACCACTAGCGGCAGATACGCAGTATTTT

V gene: TRBV6-5
J gene: TRBJ1-1
CDR3 length: 16
D gene: TRBD1
clone size: .
CDR3 protein: CASSLYRDRGRTEAFF
CDR3 DNA: TGTGCCAGCAGTTTGTACCGGGACAGGGGACGGACTGAAGCTTTCTTT

V gene: TRBV10-1
J gene: TRBJ2-3
CDR3 length: 15
D gene: TRBD2
clone size: .
CDR3 protein: CASSDGTSGRDTQYF
CDR3 DNA: TGCGCCAGCAGCGATGGGACTAGCGGGAGGGATACGCAGTATTTT

V gene: TRBV5-1
J gene: TRBJ1-2
CDR3 length: 15
D gene: TRBD1
clone size: once
CDR3 protein: CASSLAGQGTYGYTF
CDR3 DNA: TGCGCCAGCAGCTTAGCGGGACAGGGGACCTATGGCTACACCTTC

V gene: TRBV7-3
J gene: TRBJ2-7
CDR3 length: 15
D gene: .
clone size: few
CDR3 protein: CASSQEAGPAYEQYF
CDR3 DNA: TGTGCCAGCAGCCAAGAGGCGGGGCCTGCCTACGAGCAGTACTTC

V gene: TRBV6-2/TRBV6-3
J gene: TRBJ2-7
CDR3 length: 14
D gene: .
clone size: .
CDR3 protein: CASNPTGKAAEQYF
CDR3 DNA: TGTGCCAGCAACCCAACGGGAAAAGCGGCCGAGCAGTACTTC

V gene: TRBV7-6
J gene: TRBJ1-2
CDR3 length: 17
D gene: TRBD1
clone size: .
CDR3 protein: CASSDPSGTGTNYGYTF
CDR3 DNA: TGTGCCAGCAGCGACCCTTCCGGGACAGGGACTAACTATGGCTACACCTTC

V gene: TRBV18
J gene: TRBJ2-3
CDR3 length: 16
D gene: TRBD2
clone size: .
CDR3 protein: CASSPRGLAGGDTQYF
CDR3 DNA: TGTGCCAGCTCACCAAGAGGACTAGCGGGAGGAGATACGCAGTATTTT

V gene: TRBV30
J gene: TRBJ2-1
CDR3 length: 14
D gene: TRBD2
clone size: .
CDR3 protein: CAWSVALAGGEQFF
CDR3 DNA: TGTGCCTGGAGTGTAGCTCTAGCGGGAGGGGAGCAGTTCTTC

V gene: TRBV7-9
J gene: TRBJ2-3
CDR3 length: 14
D gene: TRBD1
clone size: .
CDR3 protein: CASSHDRVGDTQYF
CDR3 DNA: TGTGCCAGCAGCCACGACAGGGTCGGAGATACGCAGTATTTT

V gene: TRBV19
J gene: TRBJ2-5
CDR3 length: 16
D gene: .
clone size: .
CDR3 protein: CASSTGTRYYQETQYF
CDR3 DNA: TGTGCCAGTAGTACGGGGACAAGATATTACCAAGAGACCCAGTACTTC

V gene: TRBV28
J gene: TRBJ2-7
CDR3 length: 15
D gene: TRBD1
clone size: .
CDR3 protein: CASSLDRERGYEQYF
CDR3 DNA: TGTGCCAGCAGTCTCGACAGGGAAAGGGGCTACGAGCAGTACTTC

V gene: TRBV4-3
J gene: TRBJ2-7
CDR3 length: 16
D gene: TRBD2
clone size: .
CDR3 protein: CASSQAMGLASYEQYF
CDR3 DNA: TGCGCCAGCAGCCAAGCTATGGGACTAGCGAGCTACGAGCAGTACTTC

V gene: TRBV2
J gene: TRBJ1-6
CDR3 length: 14
D gene: TRBD1
clone size: once
CDR3 protein: CASRTGTVNSPLHF
CDR3 DNA: TGTGCCAGCAGGACCGGGACAGTTAATTCACCCCTCCACTTT

V gene: TRBV6-5
J gene: TRBJ1-3
CDR3 length: 14
D gene: .
clone size: .
CDR3 protein: CASGRGETGNTIYF
CDR3 DNA: TGTGCCAGCGGCCGGGGAGAGACTGGAAACACCATATATTTT

V gene: TRBV13
J gene: TRBJ2-5
CDR3 length: 16
D gene: TRBD1
clone size: .
CDR3 protein: CASSGSRTGRQETQYF
CDR3 DNA: TGTGCCAGCAGCGGATCCCGGACAGGGAGGCAAGAGACCCAGTACTTC

V gene: TRBV4-1
J gene: TRBJ2-1
CDR3 length: 16
D gene: TRBD2
clone size: .
CDR3 protein: CASSQDILAGDNEQFF
CDR3 DNA: TGCGCCAGCAGCCAAGATATACTAGCGGGAGACAATGAGCAGTTCTTC

V gene: TRBV28
J gene: TRBJ1-3
CDR3 length: 14
D gene: .
clone size: .
CDR3 protein: CASRLDLRGTTIYF
CDR3 DNA: TGTGCCAGCAGGTTAGACCTTCGGGGTACCACCATATATTTT

V gene: TRBV2
J gene: TRBJ2-7
CDR3 length: 15
D gene: .
clone size: .
CDR3 protein: CASSDEALSLYEQYF
CDR3 DNA: TGTGCCAGCAGTGACGAAGCCCTATCCCTCTACGAGCAGTACTTC

V gene: TRBV3-1/TRBV3-2
J gene: TRBJ2-3
CDR3 length: 12
D gene: TRBD1
clone size: .
CDR3 protein: CASSQVGTGRYF
CDR3 DNA: TGTGCCAGCAGCCAGGTCGGGACAGGACGGTATTTT

V gene: TRBV9
J gene: TRBJ2-7
CDR3 length: 15
D gene: .
clone size: .
CDR3 protein: CASSVNIGSSYEQYF
CDR3 DNA: TGTGCCAGCAGCGTAAATATCGGGAGTTCCTACGAGCAGTACTTC

V gene: TRBV18
J gene: TRBJ1-1
CDR3 length: 16
D gene: .
clone size: .
CDR3 protein: CASSPSPQGGGTEAFF
CDR3 DNA: TGTGCCAGCTCACCATCCCCACAGGGCGGAGGCACTGAAGCTTTCTTT

V gene: TRBV28
J gene: TRBJ1-1
CDR3 length: 16
D gene: .
clone size: .
CDR3 protein: CASSFRGGTYYTEAFF
CDR3 DNA: TGTGCCAGCAGTTTTCGTGGGGGGACTTATTACACTGAAGCTTTCTTT

V gene: TRBV27
J gene: TRBJ2-7
CDR3 length: 13
D gene: .
clone size: .
CDR3 protein: CASSSTTGYEQYF
CDR3 DNA: TGTGCCAGCAGTTCAACTACCGGGTACGAGCAGTACTTC

V gene: TRBV4-1
J gene: TRBJ2-1
CDR3 length: 15
D gene: .
clone size: once
CDR3 protein: CASSQGQGPYNEQFF
CDR3 DNA: TGCGCCAGCAGCCAAGGTCAGGGTCCCTACAATGAGCAGTTCTTC

V gene: TRBV9
J gene: TRBJ2-2
CDR3 length: 14
D gene: .
clone size: .
CDR3 protein: CASRLTGNTGELFF
CDR3 DNA: TGTGCCAGCAGGCTGACAGGGAACACCGGGGAGCTGTTTTTT

V gene: TRBV11-2
J gene: TRBJ2-1
CDR3 length: 16
D gene: TRBD1
clone size: .
CDR3 protein: CASSQRSGQFYNEQFF
CDR3 DNA: TGTGCCAGCAGCCAACGATCGGGACAGTTCTACAATGAGCAGTTCTTC

V gene: TRBV7-9
J gene: TRBJ2-7
CDR3 length: 12
D gene: .
clone size: .
CDR3 protein: CASSSPGSEQYF
CDR3 DNA: TGTGCCAGCAGCTCCCCAGGTTCCGAGCAGTACTTC

V gene: TRBV5-1
J gene: TRBJ2-7
CDR3 length: 15
D gene: .
clone size: .
CDR3 protein: CASSWGASGNYEQYF
CDR3 DNA: TGCGCCAGCAGCTGGGGCGCTAGTGGGAACTACGAGCAGTACTTC

V gene: TRBV6-5
J gene: TRBJ2-5
CDR3 length: 12
D gene: TRBD2
clone size: .
CDR3 protein: CASSMKAGPGYF
CDR3 DNA: TGTGCCAGCAGTATGAAAGCGGGGCCCGGGTACTTC

V gene: TRBV5-8
J gene: TRBJ2-5
CDR3 length: 15
D gene: TRBD1
clone size: once
CDR3 protein: CASSLYATGVETQYF
CDR3 DNA: TGTGCCAGCAGCTTGTACGCCACAGGGGTCGAGACCCAGTACTTC

V gene: TRBV9
J gene: TRBJ2-6
CDR3 length: 17
D gene: TRBD2
clone size: .
CDR3 protein: CASSVGGRLSGANVLTF
CDR3 DNA: TGTGCCAGCAGCGTAGGCGGGAGGCTCTCTGGGGCCAACGTCCTGACTTTC